The entry that follows covers one T cell receptor beta chain sequence. Its antigen remains unknown. V lost 2 bases and J 1 base, leaving 11 bases between the germline ends. Germline loops: CDR1 SGHTA, CDR2 FQGTGA. CDR3 size: 16 residues. TCRdb's copy holds only in-frame clones and misses some; the assay was immunoSEQ multiplex PCR. The sample lists about 100,000 clones, about 95% occurring once. The record originates from a study of siplizumab effects on memory and regulatory T cells. General study findings and limits: Naive or memory phenotype assignment was not possible for roughly 75-95% of proliferating CD4+ or CD8+ clones. The study found naive T cells seemingly more diverse than memory cells and seemingly major alloresponse contributors. The drug siplizumab significantly decreased the alloreactive sequences that could be traced to unstimulated CD4+ memory cells. No more than a minor fraction of alloreactive clones could be traced back to unstimulated subsets.

Source material: non-Treg CD4+ T cells sorted from blood. The TCR originated in a human donor in good health. This chain links TRBV7-3 with TRBJ2-2; D remains unclear. The CDR3 loop is CASSLFPDLNTGELFF. CDR3 in DNA: TGTGCCAGCAGCTTATTTCCGGACCTGAACACCGGGGAGCTGTTTTTT.